This T cell receptor beta chain was observed in a study of CD8 T cells in Susac syndrome. The study, taken as a whole, reports: Repertoires of Susac syndrome CD4+ T cells lacked clonal expansion.

The CDR3 length is 13 residues. Germline-derived CDR1 and CDR2 are MNHEY and SVGAGI. V lost 0 bases and J lost 9, with 10 bases in between. Concerning this clonotype: Its antigen remains unidentified.

Random hexamers primed reverse transcription of about 0.5 to 1 ug RNA. The CDR3 of TCR beta was amplified by immunoSEQ multiplex PCR across 54 Vbeta and 13 Jbeta. TCRdb analysed the immunoSEQ multiplex PCR reads with MiXCR anew, one entry per CDR3 protein. The sample lists tens of thousands of distinct CDR3 sequences; 93% were seen once. High-throughput TCR beta sequencing covered peripheral CD8+ and CD4+ T cells. Fulfillment of recently defined diagnostic criteria for definite or probable disease was shown by the patients with Susac syndrome. The chain carries TRBV6-5 and TRBJ2-3; D ambiguous. Sequenced material: CD4+ T cells from PBMCs. The receptor was isolated from a human donor with Susac syndrome. CDR3 region: CASSYSLTETQYF. CDR3 nucleotides: TGTGCCAGCAGTTACTCCCTGACTGAAACGCAGTATTTT.